Below are 28 T cell receptor beta chains sequenced from a single sample in a study of cytotoxic CD8 clonotypes in ibrutinib-treated CLL. Data came from immunoSEQ multiplex PCR; TCRdb stores just in-frame clones and leaves some out. The repertoire holds hundreds of thousands of clones, with 70% as singletons. Sample: PBMCs, taken after 24 months of ibrutinib treatment. The source of these receptors is a human donor with chronic lymphocytic leukemia.

The V gene is TRBV30, the J gene TRBJ1-1; D not resolved. The germline V gene encodes CDR1 GTSNPN and CDR2 SVGIG (reference sequence). CDR3 length: 12 amino acids. The V gene lost 0 bases and the J gene lost 3 bases, with 5 bases spanning the gap. Written as DNA, the CDR3 is TGTGCCTGGAGTGTACTGGACACTGAAGCTTTCTTT. This gives the protein CAWSVLDTEAFF.

J is TRBJ2-1 and V is TRBV11-2; 8 nucleotides align to TRBD2. The V gene end was trimmed by 1 base and the J gene end by 1 base; junction bases not matched to a gene: 0. Germline CDR1 SGHAT, CDR2 FQNNGV. The CDR3 sequence is 15 residues long. The CDR3 DNA reads as TGTGCCAGCAGCTTAGCTAGCGGGTCCTACAATGAGCAGTTCTTC. Translated: CASSLASGSYNEQFF.

The chain uses TRBV19 and TRBJ2-6; D not certain. Germline V lookup: CDR1 LNHDA, CDR2 SQIVND (reference sequence). CDR3 length: 12 amino acids. V was cut by 4 bases and J by 4 bases, with 2 bases left in between. CDR3 loop: CASSKGANVLTF. In DNA form, the CDR3 reads TGTGCCAGTAGTAAGGGGGCCAACGTCCTGACTTTC.

The chain carries TRBV4-3 and TRBJ2-7; no clear D. The germline gives CDR1 LGHNA, CDR2 YSLEER. This CDR3 region has 15 residues. V lost 4 bases, J lost 0 bases, and 13 bases lay in between. The CDR3, as DNA: TGCGCCAGCAGCCGGTCTACTGAACTCTCCTACGAGCAGTACTTC. Its protein product is CASSRSTELSYEQYF.

This chain uses TRBV29-1 with TRBJ2-1; D may be TRBD1 or TRBD2 (5 bases each). Trimming removed 6 bases at V and 7 bases at J, with 16 bases between. The CDR3 length is 13 residues. Germline loops: CDR1 SQVTM, CDR2 ANQGSEA. The CDR3: CSVPPGRRNEQFF. The CDR3, as DNA: TGCAGCGTCCCACCGGGGCGGAGGAATGAGCAGTTCTTC.

This clone was observed a handful of times. The chain is built from TRBV9 and TRBJ2-5; 9 bases match TRBD1. The junction had 7 bases not matched to a gene; V was cut back by 2 bases and J by 5 bases. The CDR3 consists of 15 residues. Germline CDR1 reads SGDLS; CDR2 reads YYNGEE. The CDR3 DNA reads TGTGCCAGCAGCGTCACCGGGACAGGGAAGGAGACCCAGTACTTC. It encodes CASSVTGTGKETQYF.

In regard to this clone: With a much larger clone just one base away, this may be a read error. Other DNA sequences in the sample encode the same CDR3. V gene TRBV29-1 combines with J gene TRBJ2-2, with D perhaps TRBD2 (5 bases). The germline CDR1 and CDR2 sequences are SQVTM and ANQGSEA. This CDR3 region has 14 residues. The CDR3 sequence is CSVVGSSGTGELFF. The DNA for the CDR3 is TGCAGCGTTGTTGGTAGCTCGGGCACCGGGGAACTGTTTTTT.

This clone was found many times. This chain links TRBV19 with TRBJ2-7, with D hard to call. Trimming took off 7 bases at V and 6 bases at J, with 19 bases between the two ends. Germline V gene sequence: CDR1 LNHDA, CDR2 SQIVND (reference sequence). CDR3 length: 14 residues. CDR3 bases: TGTGCCAGTACCCCAGGACGGGCGGCCTCCGAGCAGTACTTC. As protein: CASTPGRAASEQYF.

The rearrangement uses TRBV5-1 and TRBJ2-2; D may be TRBD2 (5 bases). V lost 1 base and J 9 bases, leaving 10 bases between the germline ends. The length of the CDR3 is 13 residues. Germline V gives CDR1 SGHRS, CDR2 YFSETQ. The CDR3 DNA reads TGCGCCAGCAGCTTGAACGGGGAATGGGAGCTGTTTTTT. Its translation is CASSLNGEWELFF.

The chain employs TRBV7-9 and TRBJ2-7; 8 bases agree with TRBD2. J lost 0 bases, V lost 1 base, and 5 bases had no gene match. The CDR3 runs to 16 residues. Germline CDR1 and CDR2: SEHNR and FQNEAQ (reference sequence). The CDR3 loop is CASSLGAGGISYEQYF. The CDR3 nucleotides are TGTGCCAGCAGCTTAGGTGCGGGGGGAATCTCCTACGAGCAGTACTTC.

CDR3 residues: CASSQFEGREQFF. CDR3 DNA sequence: TGTGCCAGCAGCCAATTTGAAGGCCGTGAGCAGTTCTTC. The chain is built from TRBV14 and TRBJ2-1; D is unresolved. The germline CDR1 and CDR2 sequences are SGHDN and FVKESK. Between the trimmed V and J ends, which lost 2 bases and 9 bases, there was a span of 11 bases. This CDR3 contains 13 residues.

V usage is TRBV28 and J usage is TRBJ2-3; TRBD1 is a possible D gene (6 bases). The CDR3 length is 16 residues. V gave up 5 bases and J gave up 2 bases, with 17 bases separating them. CDR1 is MDHEN and CDR2 is SYDVKM in the germline V gene. The CDR3 DNA sequence: TGTGCCAGCAGTCCATACAGGGTCGGGAACACAGATACGCAGTATTTT. Translation: CASSPYRVGNTDTQYF.

This clone showed up just a few times. This chain uses TRBV29-1 with TRBJ2-7, with TRBD1 identical over 7 bases. Germline V gene sequence: CDR1 SQVTM, CDR2 ANQGSEA. J was trimmed by 7 bases and V by 4 bases; bases with no gene match: 4. The CDR3 totals 11 residues. The CDR3 nucleotides are TGCAGCGTTGCAACAGGGGAAGAGCAGTACTTC. Amino acid sequence: CSVATGEEQYF.

This sequence joins TRBV19 and TRBJ1-5; maybe TRBD1 (6 bases). Trimming removed 7 bases at V and 5 bases at J, with 12 bases between. Germline V gives CDR1 LNHDA, CDR2 SQIVND (reference sequence). There are 13 residues in the CDR3. The chain's CDR3 is CASTWDKDQPQHF. DNA of the CDR3: TGTGCCAGTACATGGGACAAGGATCAGCCCCAGCATTTT.

The V and J genes are TRBV7-2 and TRBJ2-5; 7 bases align to TRBD2. Per germline, CDR1 SGHTA and CDR2 FQGNSA. This CDR3 has 16 residues. With 1 base clipped from V and 5 bases from J, the junction kept 10 bases outside the gene matches. CDR3 coding DNA: TGTGCCAGCAGCTTAGGGAGCGGGACCGGGGGGGAGACCCAGTACTTC. Protein: CASSLGSGTGGETQYF.

The V call is TRBV9, the J call TRBJ2-3, with D uncertain. Trimming took off 0 bases at V and 2 bases at J, with 10 bases between the two ends. Germline V gene lookup returns CDR1 SGDLS and CDR2 YYNGEE. CDR3 length: 15 residues. In DNA, the CDR3 is TGTGCCAGCAGCGTAGTGGCTACCCTCACAGATACGCAGTATTTT. Protein sequence: CASSVVATLTDTQYF. The entire variable domain, with the rest obtained from reference TRBV9 and TRBJ2-3, is as follows: DSGVTQTPKHLITATGQRVTLRCSPRSGDLSVYWYQQSLDQGLQFLIQYYNGEERAKGNILERFSAQQFPDLHSELNLSSLELGDSALYFCASSVVATLTDTQYFGPGTRLTVL.

This rearrangement joins TRBV7-9 to TRBJ2-7, with D maybe TRBD1 (5 bases). V was pared by 2 bases and J by 5 bases, with 16 bases between. This CDR3 contains 15 residues. Germline values: CDR1 SEHNR, CDR2 FQNEAQ (reference sequence). CDR3 in amino acids: CASSLIRAQLHEQYF. As DNA, the CDR3 is TGTGCCAGCAGCTTAATCAGGGCCCAGCTACACGAGCAGTACTTC.

The J gene is TRBJ1-3, the V gene TRBV5-6; the D gene is possibly TRBD1 (6 bases). The CDR3 totals 17 residues. Trimming cost V 0 bases and J 0 bases, with 13 bases left between them. Germline V gene data show CDR1 as SGHDT and CDR2 as YYEEEE. CDR3 protein: CASSLVGQSPSGNTIYF. The CDR3 DNA reads TGTGCCAGCAGCTTGGTTGGACAGTCGCCCTCTGGAAACACCATATATTTT.

V and J are TRBV27 and TRBJ2-7, with D perhaps given as TRBD1 or TRBD2 (5 bases each). This CDR3 comprises 15 residues. Germline loops: CDR1 MNHEY, CDR2 SMNVEV (reference sequence). The V gene lost 2 bases and the J gene lost 0 bases, with 11 bases spanning the gap. In DNA, the CDR3 is TGTGCCAGCAGTTTAAGGGACGCGCTCTCCTACGAGCAGTACTTC. Amino acids: CASSLRDALSYEQYF.

The chain combines TRBV13 with TRBJ2-3; 9 bases line up with TRBD2. The CDR3 loop spans 16 amino acids. From germline, CDR1 is PRHDT and CDR2 FYEKMQ (reference sequence). V shed 5 bases, J shed 2 bases, and the junction held 8 bases outside the gene matches. The chain's CDR3 is CASSPRLAEDTDTQYF. The CDR3 DNA follows: TGTGCCAGCAGCCCAAGACTAGCGGAAGACACAGATACGCAGTATTTT.

The chain recombines TRBV4-2 with TRBJ2-2; 7 positions match TRBD1. The CDR3 contains 16 residues. Germline CDR1 reads LGHNA; CDR2 reads YNFKEQ. V shed 2 bases and J 4 bases; nucleotides not matched to a gene: 7. As DNA, the CDR3 is TGTGCCAGCAGCCAACCGACAGGGTTGAGCACCGGGGAGCTGTTTTTT. The encoded protein is CASSQPTGLSTGELFF.

In its sample, this clone was seen a few times. The chain links TRBV27 to TRBJ2-1; TRBD2 matches at 9 bases. Trimming cost V 3 bases and J 8 bases; bases outside gene matches: 11. The CDR3 runs 16 residues. Germline V gene data show CDR1 as MNHEY and CDR2 as SMNVEV (reference sequence). The CDR3 sequence is CASSFYGGRARDEQFF. The CDR3 DNA is TGTGCCAGCAGTTTCTATGGCGGGAGGGCTAGGGATGAGCAGTTCTTC.

This chain joins TRBV28 and TRBJ2-5, with a weak D call TRBD1 (5 bases). The germline V gene has CDR1 MDHEN and CDR2 SYDVKM. CDR3 length: 15 amino acids. Trimming left V 7 bases short and J 9 bases short, with 24 bases between. The CDR3 DNA follows: TGTGCCAGCACCGAAGGGGTGAGCGCCCCCGGGTCCCAGTACTTC. Its translation: CASTEGVSAPGSQYF. Complete variable domain (other parts from reference TRBV28 and TRBJ2-5): DVKVTQSSRYLVKRTGEKVFLECVQDMDHENMFWYRQDPGLGLRLIYFSYDVKMKEKGDIPEGYSVSREKKERFSLILESASTNQTSMYLCASTEGVSAPGSQYFGPGTRLLVL.

As concerns this clone: At one end the junction does not follow the germline gene, possibly because of a read error. V gene TRBV7-7 combines with J gene TRBJ2-2; TRBD2 agrees at 8 bases. The CDR3 length is 15 residues. CDR1 and CDR2 from the germline V gene are SSHAT and FNYEAQ (reference sequence). The CDR3 spells CASSLDSGSTGELFF. The CDR3 nucleotides are TGTGCTAGCAGCTTAGACAGCGGGAGTACCGGGGAGCTGTTTTTT.

This chain connects TRBV5-5 to TRBJ1-1; D is possibly TRBD1 (5 bases). The CDR3 totals 16 residues. The V end was cut by 1 base, the J end by 1 base, with 14 bases between. CDR1 and CDR2 from the germline V gene are SGHKS and YYEKEE (reference sequence). CDR3 in amino acids: CASSLTGLFGNTEAFF. For the CDR3, the DNA is TGTGCCAGCAGCTTGACAGGCTTATTCGGGAACACTGAAGCTTTCTTT.

This clone was detected a few times. The chain carries TRBV18 and TRBJ2-1; D is unresolved. V lost 0 bases and J 7 bases, leaving 13 bases between the germline ends. Per the germline V gene, CDR1 is KGHSH and CDR2 is LQKENI. The CDR3 is made up of 15 amino acids. The CDR3 DNA reads TGTGCCAGCTCACCACCTTCAGTCCCGTGGAATGAGCAGTTCTTC. This gives the protein CASSPPSVPWNEQFF.

The chain links TRBV11-2 to TRBJ2-7, with 7 bases matching TRBD2. CDR1 and CDR2 (germline): SGHAT, FQNNGV. V trimming: 5 bases; J trimming: 2 bases; junction bases outside the gene matches: 6. CDR3 length equals 14 residues. The CDR3 spells CASSPESGTYEQYF. The DNA for the CDR3 is TGTGCCAGCAGCCCAGAGAGCGGGACCTACGAGCAGTACTTC.

The chain couples TRBV28 to TRBJ2-3; TRBD2 matches at 8 bases. The V segment lost 5 bases and the J segment 10 bases; nucleotides outside the gene matches: 5. This CDR3 contains 12 residues. Germline lookup yields CDR1 MDHEN and CDR2 SYDVKM. The CDR3 DNA reads as TGTGCCAGCAGTGTACGGGAGGGTGCGCAGTATTTT. Residues: CASSVREGAQYF.